These T cell receptor beta chains were read from a single sample in a study of Ad26.COV2.S vaccination and SARS-CoV-2 variants. Data came from immunoSEQ multiplex PCR; TCRdb stores just in-frame clones and leaves some out. The table has around 300,000 clones, about 90% seen once. Sequenced material: peripheral blood, taken in a trial of Ad26.COV2.S vaccine versus placebo. The receptors derive from a person between 18 and 60 years old who received the Ad26.COV2.S COVID-19 vaccine or a placebo. Both conserved end residues are part of each CDR3. The D gene is left open where the match is weak. Size is omitted from some rows. Given values are once, few, many or a class for expanded clones.

d_call	v_call	clone_size	j_call	cdr3_nt	cdr3_aa
NA	TRBV11-2	NA	TRBJ1-1	TGTGCCAGCAGCTTAGCTCTGAACACTGAAGCTTTCTTT	CASSLALNTEAFF
TRBD1	TRBV10-2	once	TRBJ1-2	TGCGCCAGCAGGGGGATAACAGGGGACTATGGCTACACCTTC	CASRGITGDYGYTF
NA	TRBV7-9	NA	TRBJ2-3	TGTGCCAGCAGCTTCGGGCGAGATACGCAGTATTTT	CASSFGRDTQYF
NA	TRBV5-1	NA	TRBJ1-6	TGCGCCAGCAGCACGGCGGGAGGGGAAGCCCTCCACTTT	CASSTAGGEALHF
TRBD2	TRBV19	NA	TRBJ2-1	TGTGCCAGTTCCCGAGCGGGATTGGGCAATGAGCAGTTCTTC	CASSRAGLGNEQFF
TRBD2	TRBV5-4	NA	TRBJ2-5	TGTGCCAGCAGCCCCGGGGGGGGGCTGGCAGCGACGGACCAAGAGACCCAGTACTTC	CASSPGGGLAATDQETQYF
NA	TRBV19	NA	TRBJ1-1	TGTGCCAGTAGTATGTATGTGGGTCCTGAAGCTTTCTTT	CASSMYVGPEAFF
TRBD1	TRBV15	NA	TRBJ1-5	TGTGCCACCAGCAGAGACCGGGACAGGGCTAATCAGCCCCAGCATTTT	CATSRDRDRANQPQHF
TRBD1	TRBV5-4	NA	TRBJ1-2	TGTGCCAGCAGCTTGGCATCGGGACAGAATTTCTATGGCTACACCTTC	CASSLASGQNFYGYTF
NA	TRBV7-9	NA	TRBJ1-2	TGTGCCAGCAGCTTTAGGATGGGGAACTATGGCTACACCTTC	CASSFRMGNYGYTF
NA	TRBV15	NA	TRBJ1-4	TGTGCCACCAGCGGTGACAGTGAAAAACTGTTTTTT	CATSGDSEKLFF
NA	TRBV6-2/TRBV6-3	NA	TRBJ2-1	TGTGCCAGCAGTCAGAGAAGGATCAGCGCCTACAATGAGCAGTTCTTC	CASSQRRISAYNEQFF
NA	TRBV29-1	NA	TRBJ2-1	TGCAGCGTTCGACCATCGGTGGGGGAGGAGCAGTTCTTC	CSVRPSVGEEQFF
NA	TRBV6-2/TRBV6-3	NA	TRBJ1-2	TGTGCCAGCAGTTCTCGAGATTTTCTTAAAGGCCACTATGGCTACACCTTC	CASSSRDFLKGHYGYTF
NA	TRBV4-1	NA	TRBJ1-2	TGCGCCAGCAGCCTACTTACAGGGCCTGGCTACACCTTC	CASSLLTGPGYTF
TRBD2	TRBV13	NA	TRBJ2-2	TGTGCCAGCAGCGAACTAGCGGGGATTATATACGCTAACACCGGGGAGCTGTTTTTT	CASSELAGIIYANTGELFF
NA	TRBV11-3	NA	TRBJ1-1	TGTGCCAGCAGCCAGGGAATCGGGGGCTCGGACACTGAAGCTTTCTTT	CASSQGIGGSDTEAFF
NA	TRBV19	NA	TRBJ1-4	TGTGCCAGTAGTAATCAGGGTGAGGGTTTTGGAAAACTGTTTTTT	CASSNQGEGFGKLFF
NA	TRBV27	NA	TRBJ2-1	TGTGCCAGCTTTTCGACAGATCTCTATGAGCAGTTCTTC	CASFSTDLYEQFF
TRBD1	TRBV19	NA	TRBJ1-5	TGTGCCAGTAGTAGCAGGACAGGTAACAATCAGCCCCAGCATTTT	CASSSRTGNNQPQHF
NA	TRBV27	NA	TRBJ2-2	TGTGCCAGCAGTTTAGGCTTCAGGGCGAACACCGGGGAGCTGTTTTTT	CASSLGFRANTGELFF
NA	TRBV7-9	NA	TRBJ1-1	TGTGCCAGCAGCGATTCCACCGGAGACACTGAAGCTTTCTTT	CASSDSTGDTEAFF
NA	TRBV6-6	NA	TRBJ1-5	TGTGCCAGCGAAGGGGGAGCTTATCAGCCCCAGCATTTT	CASEGGAYQPQHF
TRBD1	TRBV29-1	NA	TRBJ1-2	TGCAGCGTTGAAAAGGGGGCCGCCCTCAACTATGGCTACACCTTC	CSVEKGAALNYGYTF
TRBD2	TRBV29-1	NA	TRBJ2-3	TGCAGCGAAGACCGGGGGGTAAATACGCAGTATTTT	CSEDRGVNTQYF
TRBD1	TRBV19	NA	TRBJ2-3	TGTGCCAGTACCCCCTTGGCCGGCGGGACAGGGGGCCGGGATACGCAGTATTTT	CASTPLAGGTGGRDTQYF
TRBD2	TRBV7-3	NA	TRBJ2-2	TGTGCCAGCCTAAAGAGACTAGCGGGAGAGGTGAGCACCGGGGAGCTGTTTTTT	CASLKRLAGEVSTGELFF
TRBD2	TRBV11-3	NA	TRBJ2-3	TGTGCCAGCAGCTTAGACCCTAGCGGGGGCGTCAATACGCAGTATTTT	CASSLDPSGGVNTQYF
NA	TRBV15	NA	TRBJ1-4	TGTGCCACCAGCGTCTCAAGGGGGGTGGCTAATGAAAAACTGTTTTTT	CATSVSRGVANEKLFF
NA	TRBV7-2	NA	TRBJ2-3	TGTGCCAGCAGGCAAACCCTCCCAGGTCGTAGCACAGATACGCAGTATTTT	CASRQTLPGRSTDTQYF
NA	TRBV19	NA	TRBJ2-1	TGTGCCAGTAGTGCTCAAAGGGGCTCCTACAATGAGCAGTTCTTC	CASSAQRGSYNEQFF
NA	TRBV6-2/TRBV6-3	once	TRBJ1-1	TGTGCCAGCAGTTATCCCTCCGGGACGGCGAACACTGAAGCTTTCTTT	CASSYPSGTANTEAFF
NA	TRBV7-9	NA	TRBJ1-4	TGTGCCAGCAGCCCTCCGGGACGGGTTAATGAAAAACTGTTTTTT	CASSPPGRVNEKLFF
NA	TRBV27	NA	TRBJ2-1	TGTGCCAGCAGTCCCGACAGGACTGAGCAGTTCTTC	CASSPDRTEQFF
TRBD2	TRBV9	NA	TRBJ2-5	TGTGCCAGCAGCTCCCAGGTCGGACTAGGAGAAGAGACCCAGTACTTC	CASSSQVGLGEETQYF
NA	TRBV27	NA	TRBJ1-1	TGTGCCAGCAGTTCGTTAGTGGGGCGCAGCACTGAAGCTTTCTTT	CASSSLVGRSTEAFF
TRBD1	TRBV11-2	once	TRBJ2-1	TGTGCCAGCAGCTTAGTTGACAGGGGTGAGCAGTTCTTC	CASSLVDRGEQFF
NA	TRBV5-1	NA	TRBJ2-1	TGCGCCAGCAGCACGGGAAATTCCTACAATGAGCAGTTCTTC	CASSTGNSYNEQFF
NA	TRBV7-9	NA	TRBJ2-1	TGTGCCAGCAGCTCGCGGACCACCTTCTCCTACAATGAGCAGTTCTTC	CASSSRTTFSYNEQFF
TRBD1	TRBV14	NA	TRBJ2-4	TGTGCCAGCAGCCAAGGAGTGGGACAGGGGCTCGCCGGCCTTCGCAAAAACATTCAGTACTTC	CASSQGVGQGLAGLRKNIQYF
TRBD1	TRBV7-8	NA	TRBJ1-3	TGTGCCAGCAGCTTACTGGGACAGGGGGATCCTGGAAACACCATATATTTT	CASSLLGQGDPGNTIYF
NA	TRBV7-2	NA	TRBJ2-1	TGTGCCAGCAGCTTAAGGGGGACGGGGAATGAGCAGTTCTTC	CASSLRGTGNEQFF
NA	TRBV3-1/TRBV3-2	NA	TRBJ1-5	TGTGCCAGCAGCCAAGATCGCCCGGGGTTGGAGAATCAGCCCCAGCATTTT	CASSQDRPGLENQPQHF
NA	TRBV25-1	NA	TRBJ2-3	TGTGCCAGCAGGGACCGAACCACAGATACGCAGTATTTT	CASRDRTTDTQYF
TRBD2	TRBV6-5	NA	TRBJ2-5	TGTGCCAGCAGCCTCCTAGCGGAAGAGACCCAGTACTTC	CASSLLAEETQYF
NA	TRBV4-3	NA	TRBJ2-2	TGCGCCAGCAGCCAGAGGGTCCCCGGGGAGCTGTTTTTT	CASSQRVPGELFF
TRBD1	TRBV27	NA	TRBJ2-3	TGTGCCAGCAGTTTATCTCCCCGCCCACAGGGGACGCAGTATTTT	CASSLSPRPQGTQYF
NA	TRBV15	NA	TRBJ1-5	TGTGCCACCAGCAGAGATTCAAGCGGTCAGCCCCAGCATTTT	CATSRDSSGQPQHF
TRBD1	TRBV25-1	few	TRBJ2-7	TGTGCCAGCAGTGAAGGGGACAGAAAAACTCAGTACTTC	CASSEGDRKTQYF
NA	TRBV4-1	once	TRBJ2-3	TGCGCCAGCAGCCAAGGCTCCGGGAGCTTTGGAGATACGCAGTATTTT	CASSQGSGSFGDTQYF
NA	TRBV11-2	NA	TRBJ1-3	TGTGCCAGCAGCCCAGGGCTCGGAAACACCATATATTTT	CASSPGLGNTIYF
NA	TRBV5-1	NA	TRBJ1-2	TGCGCCAGCAGCTTTGGACGATTCGCTAACTATGGCTACACCTTC	CASSFGRFANYGYTF
NA	TRBV18	NA	TRBJ1-2	TGTGCCAGCTCACCACTTGATAAGGGTGGCTATGGCTACACCTTC	CASSPLDKGGYGYTF